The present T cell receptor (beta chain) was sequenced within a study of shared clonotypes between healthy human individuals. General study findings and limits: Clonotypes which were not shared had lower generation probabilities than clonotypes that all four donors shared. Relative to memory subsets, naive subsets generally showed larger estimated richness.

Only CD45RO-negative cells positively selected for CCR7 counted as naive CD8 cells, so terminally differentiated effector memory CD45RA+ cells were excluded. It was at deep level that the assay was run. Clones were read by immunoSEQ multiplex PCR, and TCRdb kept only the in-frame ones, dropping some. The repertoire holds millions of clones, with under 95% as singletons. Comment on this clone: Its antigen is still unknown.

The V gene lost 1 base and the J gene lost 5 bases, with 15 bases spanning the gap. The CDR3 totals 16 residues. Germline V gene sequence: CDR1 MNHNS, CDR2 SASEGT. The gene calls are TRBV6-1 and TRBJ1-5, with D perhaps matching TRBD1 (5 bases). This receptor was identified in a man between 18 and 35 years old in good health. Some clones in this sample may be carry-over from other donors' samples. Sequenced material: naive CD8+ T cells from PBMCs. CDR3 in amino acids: CASSEDGRAFHQPQHF. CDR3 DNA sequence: TGTGCCAGCAGTGAAGACGGCAGGGCATTCCATCAGCCCCAGCATTTT.